This T cell receptor beta chain was documented in a study of OX40 agonist ivuxolimab in advanced cancers. The wider study: Patients were given ivuxolimab, an antibody that agonizes OX40 (CD134). Dose-escalation patients' cancers were hepatocellular carcinoma, melanoma, renal cell or head and neck cancer.

Sequenced by immunoSEQ multiplex PCR; TCRdb stores in-frame clones only, minus some. The data hold about 72,000 clones, with 89% observed a single time. Trimming cost V 4 bases and J 6 bases, with 5 bases left between them. This CDR3 has 11 residues. Germline CDR1 reads SNHLY; CDR2 reads FYNNEI. In regard to this clone: Antigen unknown.

Study-level results: CD8+ T cells were the subset that, on average, had more expanded clones than CD4+.

Autoimmune disease history or systemic immunosuppression led to patients being barred. The input for sequencing was CD4+ or CD8+ T cells sorted from blood, taken in a trial of the OX40 agonist ivuxolimab. This TCR derives from an adult with an advanced solid tumor such as melanoma, head and neck, liver or kidney cancer. The gene calls are TRBV2 and TRBJ2-3; unclear D gene. In DNA form, the CDR3 reads TGTGCCAGCAGTGGGGGTGATACGCAGTATTTT. Amino acid sequence: CASSGGDTQYF.